This T cell receptor beta chain was captured in a study of T cells in Graves' hyperthyroidism and ophthalmopathy. Amplification yielded TCR beta CDR3 regions, with RNA transcripts as the source. The study used the HTBI primer set for a first-round RT-PCR of the TCR CDR3. TCRdb re-analysed the multiplex PCR reads in MiXCR, keeping a single row per CDR3 protein. The sample records some 510,000 distinct CDR3 sequences, 46% being singletons. V was pared by 3 bases and J by 1 base, with 27 bases between. The germline V gene encodes CDR1 SQVTM and CDR2 ANQGSEA. This CDR3 has 19 amino acids. Study observations and caveats: In simple terms, a model built on 13 V-J features told ophthalmopathy apart from stable hyperthyroidism.

This clonotype has a handful of counts. Its antigen is undetermined. This clonotype was sampled from a young woman with Graves' hyperthyroidism. The sequenced material came from peripheral blood or thyroid tissue (not recorded which). V is TRBV29-1 and J is TRBJ1-2, with D possibly matching TRBD1 (5 bases). For the CDR3, the DNA is TGCAGCGTTGACAGCCGAGGGAGAGGTGGGCAGGGCCTTAACTATGGCTACACCTTC. As protein: CSVDSRGRGGQGLNYGYTF.